This is a list of T cell receptor beta chains from one sample in a study of shared clonotypes between healthy human individuals. Libraries were prepared by immunoSEQ multiplex PCR; TCRdb keeps only in-frame clonotypes and omits some of them. The sample holds approximately 110,000 clones, about 72% seen once. The sequencing sample was made of memory CD8+ T cells sorted from blood. The receptors were sampled from a woman aged 25 to 45 in good health. CDR3s include the opening cysteine and the closing phenylalanine or tryptophan. The D gene is left open where the match is weak. A clone size is listed for some rows: how often the clone was seen (once, few, many), or a class if it is expanded.

v_gene: TRBV4-1
j_gene: TRBJ1-1
d_gene: -
abundance: -
len: 12
CDR3aa: CASSSLHTEAFF
CDR3nt: TGCGCCAGCAGCTCACTCCACACTGAAGCTTTCTTT

v_gene: TRBV19
j_gene: TRBJ2-3
d_gene: -
abundance: -
len: 15
CDR3aa: CASSPGRHYTDTQYF
CDR3nt: TGTGCCAGTAGTCCGGGTCGTCACTACACAGATACGCAGTATTTT

v_gene: TRBV20-1
j_gene: TRBJ2-7
d_gene: -
abundance: -
len: 11
CDR3aa: CSASDNYEQYF
CDR3nt: TGCAGTGCCTCTGACAACTACGAGCAGTACTTC

v_gene: TRBV4-2
j_gene: TRBJ2-1
d_gene: TRBD2
abundance: -
len: 17
CDR3aa: CASSQDLPTSSYNEQFF
CDR3nt: TGTGCCAGCAGCCAAGATTTGCCGACTAGCAGCTACAATGAGCAGTTCTTC

v_gene: TRBV25-1
j_gene: TRBJ2-7
d_gene: -
abundance: -
len: 15
CDR3aa: CASSGGGGRRYEQYF
CDR3nt: TGTGCCAGCAGTGGGGGTGGAGGCAGACGTTACGAGCAGTACTTC

v_gene: TRBV27
j_gene: TRBJ2-7
d_gene: TRBD2
abundance: few
len: 15
CDR3aa: CASSYGTSGAYEQYF
CDR3nt: TGTGCCAGCAGTTACGGGACTAGCGGAGCCTACGAGCAGTACTTC

v_gene: TRBV27
j_gene: TRBJ1-1
d_gene: -
abundance: few
len: 15
CDR3aa: CASSLGGVVNTEAFF
CDR3nt: TGTGCCAGCAGTCTAGGGGGGGTAGTGAACACTGAAGCTTTCTTT

v_gene: TRBV7-6
j_gene: TRBJ2-3
d_gene: -
abundance: -
len: 15
CDR3aa: CASSLAQGITDTQYF
CDR3nt: TGTGCCAGCAGCTTGGCCCAGGGGATCACAGATACGCAGTATTTT

v_gene: TRBV7-9
j_gene: TRBJ2-1
d_gene: -
abundance: -
len: 15
CDR3aa: CASSQREPPYNEQFF
CDR3nt: TGTGCCAGCAGCCAACGGGAGCCCCCCTACAATGAGCAGTTCTTC

v_gene: TRBV2
j_gene: TRBJ1-5
d_gene: -
abundance: -
len: 15
CDR3aa: CASRLGRDFYQPQHF
CDR3nt: TGTGCCAGCAGGCTAGGCCGAGACTTTTATCAGCCCCAGCATTTT